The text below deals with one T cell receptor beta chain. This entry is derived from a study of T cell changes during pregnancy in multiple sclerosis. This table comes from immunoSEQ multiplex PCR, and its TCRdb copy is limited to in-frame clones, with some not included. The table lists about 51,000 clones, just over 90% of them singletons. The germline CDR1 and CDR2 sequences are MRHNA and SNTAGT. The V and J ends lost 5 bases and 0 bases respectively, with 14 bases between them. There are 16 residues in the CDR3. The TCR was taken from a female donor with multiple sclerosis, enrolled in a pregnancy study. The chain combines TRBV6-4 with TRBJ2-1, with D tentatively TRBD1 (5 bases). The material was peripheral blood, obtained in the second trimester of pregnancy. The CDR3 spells CASSPQGTSSYNEQFF. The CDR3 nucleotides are TGTGCCAGCAGTCCCCAGGGTACGAGCTCCTACAATGAGCAGTTCTTC.